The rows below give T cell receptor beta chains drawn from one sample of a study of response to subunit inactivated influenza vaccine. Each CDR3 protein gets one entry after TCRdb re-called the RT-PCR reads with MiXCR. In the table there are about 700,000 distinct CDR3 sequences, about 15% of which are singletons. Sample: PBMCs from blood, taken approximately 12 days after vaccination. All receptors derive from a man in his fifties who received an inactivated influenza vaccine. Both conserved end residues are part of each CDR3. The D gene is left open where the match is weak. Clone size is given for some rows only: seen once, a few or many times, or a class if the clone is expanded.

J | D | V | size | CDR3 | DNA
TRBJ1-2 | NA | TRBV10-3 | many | CAISETGYYGYTF | TGTGCCATCAGTGAGACAGGGTACTATGGCTACACCTTC
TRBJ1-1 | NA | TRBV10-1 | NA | CASSDLTSEAFF | TGCGCCAGCAGTGATTTAACTTCTGAAGCTTTCTTT
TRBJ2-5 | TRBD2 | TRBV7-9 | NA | CASSYGSAGVGETQYF | TGTGCCAGCAGCTATGGATCAGCGGGAGTTGGGGAGACCCAGTACTTC
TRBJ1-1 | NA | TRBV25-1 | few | CASSILGEAFF | TGTGCCAGCAGCATCCTCGGAGAAGCTTTCTTT
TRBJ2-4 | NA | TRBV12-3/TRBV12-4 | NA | CASSLGQSKNIQYF | TGTGCCAGCAGTTTAGGGCAAAGCAAAAACATTCAGTACTTC
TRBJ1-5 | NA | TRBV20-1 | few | CSARHVIAGSGYSNQPQHF | TGCAGTGCTAGACATGTGATCGCGGGCTCGGGTTATAGCAATCAGCCCCAGCATTTT
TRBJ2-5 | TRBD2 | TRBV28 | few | CASSLYGTSGKKRTQYF | TGTGCCAGCAGTTTATACGGGACTAGCGGGAAAAAGAGGACCCAGTACTTC
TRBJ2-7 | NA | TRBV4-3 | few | CASSRGQFKGEQYF | TGCGCCAGCAGCCGGGGCCAATTTAAAGGCGAGCAGTACTTC
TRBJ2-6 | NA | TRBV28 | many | CASSPGDWVGANVLTF | TGTGCCAGCAGTCCGGGTGATTGGGTTGGGGCCAACGTCCTGACTTTC
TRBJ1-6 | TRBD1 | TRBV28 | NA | CASSKAGTVVYSPLHF | TGTGCCAGCAGCAAAGCCGGGACAGTGGTTTATTCACCCCTCCACTTT